The T cell receptor beta chain described here comes from a study of cytomegalovirus exposure and HLA in healthy donors. Study-level results: Among TCR beta chains, those listed as cytomegalovirus-associated numbered approximately 150.

Turning to this clone: The target antigen is unknown.

Repertoires were generated with immunoSEQ multiplex PCR, while TCRdb's copy carries only in-frame clones and drops some. Found here are a few hundred thousand clones, approximately 90% of them singletons; the top ten hold 0.85% to 1.2%. Germline lookup yields CDR1 SGHAT and CDR2 FQNNGV. CDR3 length: 15 residues. The J segment lost 7 bases and the V segment lost 2 bases, leaving 8 bases of the junction unmatched. The receptor comes from a woman younger than 35 in good health and CMV-seronegative. This rearrangement joins TRBV11-2 to TRBJ2-7; 10 bases are a match to TRBD2. The sequenced material came from PBMCs. The chain's CDR3 is CASSLRLAGVFEQYF. DNA of the CDR3: TGTGCCAGCAGCTTAAGGCTAGCGGGAGTATTTGAGCAGTACTTC.